Listed below are T cell receptor beta chains from one sample, sequenced in a study of T cell responses to AZD1222 COVID-19 vaccine. The repertoire was sequenced with immunoSEQ multiplex PCR; TCRdb's copy has only in-frame clones and lacks some. Here the sample spans fewer than 200,000 clones, just over 85% being singletons. The sequencing used peripheral blood, collected 28 days after the second AZD1222 dose. The receptors come from an adult who received the AZD1222 COVID-19 vaccine. CDR3s include the opening cysteine and the closing phenylalanine or tryptophan. The D gene is left open where the match is weak. Clone size appears in some rows only: once, few, many, or a class for an expanded clone.

v_call	j_call	clone_size	d_call	cdr3_aa	cdr3_nt
TRBV23-1	TRBJ2-1	-	-	CASSHPARYSYNEQFF	TGCGCCAGCAGTCACCCGGCTCGATACTCCTACAATGAGCAGTTCTTC
TRBV4-3	TRBJ1-2	-	TRBD1	CASSSLTGDGYTF	TGCGCCAGCAGCTCCTTGACAGGGGATGGCTACACCTTC
TRBV11-1	TRBJ1-1	-	-	CASTKWPTKVNTEAFF	TGTGCCAGCACCAAATGGCCCACAAAGGTGAACACTGAAGCTTTCTTT
TRBV30	TRBJ1-2	-	-	CAWGDESRRYGYTF	TGTGCCTGGGGGGATGAGTCCCGAAGGTATGGCTACACCTTC
TRBV6-1	TRBJ2-3	-	-	CASSEGAGPTDTQYF	TGTGCCAGCAGTGAAGGGGCAGGCCCCACAGATACGCAGTATTTT
TRBV7-3	TRBJ2-1	-	TRBD2	CASSPRGLNNEQFF	TGTGCCAGCAGCCCGCGGGGGTTAAACAATGAGCAGTTCTTC
TRBV6-2/TRBV6-3	TRBJ1-2	once	-	CASSPTKDGYTF	TGTGCCAGCAGCCCCACCAAGGATGGCTACACCTTC
TRBV2	TRBJ1-2	-	-	CASSERWGSGYGYTF	TGTGCCAGCAGTGAACGATGGGGCTCAGGCTATGGCTACACCTTC
TRBV5-4	TRBJ1-4	-	-	CASSLFGGAQANEKLFF	TGTGCCAGCAGCTTGTTCGGGGGGGCTCAAGCTAATGAAAAACTGTTTTTT
TRBV10-2	TRBJ1-1	-	-	CASSVANTEAFF	TGCGCCAGCAGTGTTGCGAACACTGAAGCTTTCTTT
TRBV19	TRBJ2-2	-	-	CATTDLGGTGELFF	TGTGCCACCACAGACCTGGGGGGCACCGGGGAGCTGTTTTTT
TRBV7-9	TRBJ2-2	-	TRBD1	CASSLRRTGASTGELFF	TGTGCCAGCAGCTTAAGACGGACAGGGGCGTCCACCGGGGAGCTGTTTTTT
TRBV10-3	TRBJ2-5	-	-	CAISAGGGETQYF	TGTGCCATCAGTGCAGGGGGAGGGGAGACCCAGTACTTC
TRBV18	TRBJ2-7	-	-	CASSPAANEQYF	TGTGCCAGCTCACCGGCTGCGAACGAGCAGTACTTC
TRBV11-2	TRBJ1-1	-	-	CASSLAKNTEAFF	TGTGCCAGCAGCTTAGCGAAGAACACTGAAGCTTTCTTT
TRBV15	TRBJ2-7	-	-	CATSRDRGSYYEQYF	TGTGCCACCAGCAGAGATCGCGGGTCCTACTACGAGCAGTACTTC
TRBV29-1	TRBJ1-1	-	-	CSVEPNTEAFF	TGCAGCGTTGAGCCGAACACTGAAGCTTTCTTT
TRBV7-9	TRBJ1-1	-	-	CASSPEVEGRAFF	TGTGCCAGCAGCCCGGAGGTAGAGGGAAGGGCTTTCTTT
TRBV11-1	TRBJ2-2	-	-	CASSWVNTGELFF	TGTGCCAGCAGCTGGGTTAACACCGGGGAGCTGTTTTTT
TRBV11-1	TRBJ2-5	-	-	CASSLGQEGETQYF	TGTGCCAGCAGCTTAGGACAGGAAGGAGAGACCCAGTACTTC
TRBV6-6	TRBJ1-2	-	-	CASVSGSPLNYGYTF	TGTGCCAGCGTTTCGGGCAGCCCTTTGAACTATGGCTACACCTTC
TRBV29-1	TRBJ1-1	-	-	CSVGLGGGTEAFF	TGCAGCGTTGGGTTAGGAGGGGGCACTGAAGCTTTCTTT
TRBV14	TRBJ1-4	-	-	CASSQLSEVQKLFF	TGTGCCAGCAGCCAACTTTCCGAAGTCCAAAAACTGTTTTTT
TRBV18	TRBJ2-4	-	TRBD1	CASSPQGQGENIQYF	TGTGCCAGCTCACCTCAGGGACAGGGGGAAAACATTCAGTACTTC
TRBV4-2	TRBJ2-7	many	-	CASSQVPDEQYF	TGTGCCAGCAGCCAAGTCCCGGACGAGCAGTACTTC
TRBV7-9	TRBJ1-2	-	-	CASSFEVPLHGYTF	TGTGCCAGCAGCTTCGAGGTTCCGCTTCACGGCTACACCTTC
TRBV6-2/TRBV6-3	TRBJ2-7	-	TRBD1	CASSYTGERYF	TGTGCCAGCAGTTATACAGGGGAGCGGTACTTC
TRBV5-6	TRBJ2-3	-	-	CASSQPVRDLSATDTQYF	TGTGCCAGCAGCCAACCGGTGCGGGACCTTAGTGCCACAGATACGCAGTATTTT
TRBV6-2/TRBV6-3	TRBJ2-7	-	-	CASSYPSYEQYF	TGTGCCAGCAGTTACCCCTCCTACGAGCAGTACTTC
TRBV30	TRBJ1-2	-	TRBD1	CAWSFSGGGGYTF	TGTGCCTGGAGTTTTTCAGGGGGCGGTGGCTACACCTTC
TRBV9	TRBJ1-1	-	-	CASSSKAENTEAFF	TGTGCCAGCAGCTCGAAAGCGGAGAACACTGAAGCTTTCTTT
TRBV7-8	TRBJ1-2	-	-	CASSLGASMAAGYTF	TGTGCCAGCAGCTTAGGGGCCTCAATGGCGGCTGGCTACACCTTC
TRBV5-1	TRBJ2-1	-	-	CASSRATSSIEYNEQFF	TGCGCCAGCAGCAGGGCGACTAGTTCCATCGAGTACAATGAGCAGTTCTTC
TRBV5-1	TRBJ1-1	-	TRBD1	CASSFDRGGEAFF	TGCGCCAGCAGTTTTGACAGGGGAGGGGAAGCTTTCTTT
TRBV6-5	TRBJ2-3	-	-	CASSNLEFTDTQYF	TGTGCCAGCAGTAACCTAGAATTCACAGATACGCAGTATTTT
TRBV7-2	TRBJ1-6	-	-	CASSLAVGVSPLHF	TGTGCCAGCAGCTTAGCAGTAGGGGTGTCACCCCTCCACTTT
TRBV9	TRBJ1-1	-	-	CASSVGSQGIEAFF	TGTGCCAGCAGCGTCGGAAGCCAGGGGATTGAAGCTTTCTTT
TRBV2	TRBJ2-7	-	-	CASKREGPSYEQYF	TGTGCCAGCAAAAGGGAAGGGCCATCCTACGAGCAGTACTTC
TRBV3-1/TRBV3-2	TRBJ2-3	once	TRBD2	CASSQGLAEADTQYF	TGTGCCAGCAGTCAGGGACTAGCGGAGGCAGATACGCAGTATTTT
TRBV5-1	TRBJ1-1	-	-	CASSLASMNTEAFF	TGCGCCAGCAGCTTGGCGTCTATGAACACTGAAGCTTTCTTT